This TCR beta chain appears in the sequencing data of a study of shared clonotypes between healthy human individuals (dated by TCRdb to about 2020). For context, the study as a whole: The cohort included three men and two women between 18 and 49 years of age. To increase sequencing depth and limit assay-specific biases, different laboratories used diverse techniques to prepare libraries and sequence TCR repertoires. To estimate repertoire size and how much clonotypes are shared between individuals, the study performed deep sequencing of blood TCR repertoires from roughly five healthy adults. Between about 0.94 and 8.9 billion PBMCs per donor were obtained by leukapheresis. For each donor, CD4 naive and CD4 memory were each given three plates, CD8 naive was given two plates, and CD8 memory was given one plate.

Using the deep immunoSEQ assay, multiplex PCR amplified TCR CDR3 regions from genomic DNA. Extracted genomic DNA from each cell subset was distributed evenly across all wells of several immunoSEQ 96-well plates, and each plate was treated as a replicate. For sorted subsets, 200 to 250 ng of genomic DNA, equivalent to some 33,000 T cell genomes, went into each replicate PCR. Purified libraries were quantified with a Qubit 3.0 fluorometer, sized on a Bioanalyzer 2100, and re-quantified with the KAPA Library Quantification kit. A separate single-read 150-cycle Illumina NextSeq 550 flow cell was used to sequence each immunoSEQ 96-well plate. Per the original workflow: Because the immunoSEQ output held only junctional sequences and lacked quality scores, the filtering could not match the filtering applied to full-length reads. Sequences were annotated with PyIR, a Python wrapper for IgBLAST v1.9, using IMGT germline references to assign V/J genes and CDR3. Reads were removed for weak V/J assignments (E-value above 1e-6), missing CDR3, stop codons, out-of-frame junctions, or ambiguous translated residues. V3J clonotypes were defined by identical inferred V gene, J gene, and CDR3 amino acid sequence. Percentage overlap between repertoires was computed as shared unique clonotypes divided by the size of the smaller repertoire. Three approaches were used to assess repertoire richness: RTK rarefaction, the Chao1 estimator, and Recon v2.1 estimates of unobserved clonotypes. For all TCRbeta clonotypes obtained by the gDNA method from several donors, generation probabilities were computed with OLGA. TCRdb re-hosts the immuneACCESS table, in-frame sequences only. Its copies lack some clones; in the studies checked, an unresolved V gene accounts for under half of them, and the cause for the rest is not known. V, J and clone size derive from that table, while D and trimming were established from the DNA sequence. The sample table holds more than 2 million clones, of which 95% were seen once. Of the sample, 0.1% to 0.15% falls within the top ten clones.

As regards this clone: The antigen it binds to is not known. No base quality values were provided; no much bigger clone lies one nucleotide off.

Donors were healthy HIV-negative adults with no recently reported acute infections or vaccinations. Every donor was a Caucasian adult residing in Nashville, Tennessee, USA. CD4+ T cells were enriched through magnetic negative selection, after which naive cells were positively selected on CD45RA and the remaining negative fraction served as the memory subset. Blood was collected by leukapheresis, and PBMCs were isolated by Ficoll-Histopaque density gradient centrifugation and then cryopreserved in liquid nitrogen vapor phase. Analytical flow cytometry was used to check the purity and quantity of every magnetically sorted T cell population. Genomic DNA was isolated from each sorted fraction and quantified by UV absorbance on a Nanodrop 2000c. V sheds 1 base and J sheds 4 bases, leaving 12 bases between their ends. The germline V gene encodes CDR1 KGHSH and CDR2 LQKENI. Inclusive of the bounding cysteine and phenylalanine, the CDR3 is 15 residues long. The only DNA kept is the CDR3, 45 bases in frame from the first base.

The paper as a whole reports these results and caveats: Incomplete sequencing was indicated by rarefaction of sorted-subset datasets, despite the large sequencing depth. Sampling was restricted to blood, and TCR repertoires in tissue are likely to differ from TCR repertoires in blood. Clonotypes shared by all four sorted-subset donors showed higher generation probabilities than non-shared clonotypes. Larger estimated clonotype richness was generally found for naive subsets than for memory subsets. About 5% of naive CD4, approximately 3.7% of naive CD8, 2.3% of memory CD4, and over 0.35% of memory CD8 clonotypes were shared across four donors. The genetic and exposure-history diversity represented was limited by the small number of donors. Based on pairwise subsampling, the degree of clonotype sharing among donors was expected to be affected by sequencing depth.

Material: naive CD4+ T cells sorted from blood. The cell subset or site label here, explained by the study, means: CD45RA+ positively selected. The receptor was isolated from a young man in good health. This chain is built from TRBV18 and TRBJ2-3; TRBD2 is a weak D gene call, 6 bases matching. The encoded CDR3 is CASSPQPGAADTQYF. The nucleotides are TGTGCCAGCTCACCACAACCGGGAGCGGCAGATACGCAGTATTTT. The reference TRBV18 and TRBJ2-3 proteins fill in what lies around the CDR3, so the full variable domain reads NAGVMQNPRHLVRRRGQEARLRCSPMKGHSHVYWYRQLPEEGLKFMVYLQKENIIDESGMPKERFSAEFPKEGPSILRIQQVVRGDSAAYFCASSPQPGAADTQYFGPGTRLTVL.